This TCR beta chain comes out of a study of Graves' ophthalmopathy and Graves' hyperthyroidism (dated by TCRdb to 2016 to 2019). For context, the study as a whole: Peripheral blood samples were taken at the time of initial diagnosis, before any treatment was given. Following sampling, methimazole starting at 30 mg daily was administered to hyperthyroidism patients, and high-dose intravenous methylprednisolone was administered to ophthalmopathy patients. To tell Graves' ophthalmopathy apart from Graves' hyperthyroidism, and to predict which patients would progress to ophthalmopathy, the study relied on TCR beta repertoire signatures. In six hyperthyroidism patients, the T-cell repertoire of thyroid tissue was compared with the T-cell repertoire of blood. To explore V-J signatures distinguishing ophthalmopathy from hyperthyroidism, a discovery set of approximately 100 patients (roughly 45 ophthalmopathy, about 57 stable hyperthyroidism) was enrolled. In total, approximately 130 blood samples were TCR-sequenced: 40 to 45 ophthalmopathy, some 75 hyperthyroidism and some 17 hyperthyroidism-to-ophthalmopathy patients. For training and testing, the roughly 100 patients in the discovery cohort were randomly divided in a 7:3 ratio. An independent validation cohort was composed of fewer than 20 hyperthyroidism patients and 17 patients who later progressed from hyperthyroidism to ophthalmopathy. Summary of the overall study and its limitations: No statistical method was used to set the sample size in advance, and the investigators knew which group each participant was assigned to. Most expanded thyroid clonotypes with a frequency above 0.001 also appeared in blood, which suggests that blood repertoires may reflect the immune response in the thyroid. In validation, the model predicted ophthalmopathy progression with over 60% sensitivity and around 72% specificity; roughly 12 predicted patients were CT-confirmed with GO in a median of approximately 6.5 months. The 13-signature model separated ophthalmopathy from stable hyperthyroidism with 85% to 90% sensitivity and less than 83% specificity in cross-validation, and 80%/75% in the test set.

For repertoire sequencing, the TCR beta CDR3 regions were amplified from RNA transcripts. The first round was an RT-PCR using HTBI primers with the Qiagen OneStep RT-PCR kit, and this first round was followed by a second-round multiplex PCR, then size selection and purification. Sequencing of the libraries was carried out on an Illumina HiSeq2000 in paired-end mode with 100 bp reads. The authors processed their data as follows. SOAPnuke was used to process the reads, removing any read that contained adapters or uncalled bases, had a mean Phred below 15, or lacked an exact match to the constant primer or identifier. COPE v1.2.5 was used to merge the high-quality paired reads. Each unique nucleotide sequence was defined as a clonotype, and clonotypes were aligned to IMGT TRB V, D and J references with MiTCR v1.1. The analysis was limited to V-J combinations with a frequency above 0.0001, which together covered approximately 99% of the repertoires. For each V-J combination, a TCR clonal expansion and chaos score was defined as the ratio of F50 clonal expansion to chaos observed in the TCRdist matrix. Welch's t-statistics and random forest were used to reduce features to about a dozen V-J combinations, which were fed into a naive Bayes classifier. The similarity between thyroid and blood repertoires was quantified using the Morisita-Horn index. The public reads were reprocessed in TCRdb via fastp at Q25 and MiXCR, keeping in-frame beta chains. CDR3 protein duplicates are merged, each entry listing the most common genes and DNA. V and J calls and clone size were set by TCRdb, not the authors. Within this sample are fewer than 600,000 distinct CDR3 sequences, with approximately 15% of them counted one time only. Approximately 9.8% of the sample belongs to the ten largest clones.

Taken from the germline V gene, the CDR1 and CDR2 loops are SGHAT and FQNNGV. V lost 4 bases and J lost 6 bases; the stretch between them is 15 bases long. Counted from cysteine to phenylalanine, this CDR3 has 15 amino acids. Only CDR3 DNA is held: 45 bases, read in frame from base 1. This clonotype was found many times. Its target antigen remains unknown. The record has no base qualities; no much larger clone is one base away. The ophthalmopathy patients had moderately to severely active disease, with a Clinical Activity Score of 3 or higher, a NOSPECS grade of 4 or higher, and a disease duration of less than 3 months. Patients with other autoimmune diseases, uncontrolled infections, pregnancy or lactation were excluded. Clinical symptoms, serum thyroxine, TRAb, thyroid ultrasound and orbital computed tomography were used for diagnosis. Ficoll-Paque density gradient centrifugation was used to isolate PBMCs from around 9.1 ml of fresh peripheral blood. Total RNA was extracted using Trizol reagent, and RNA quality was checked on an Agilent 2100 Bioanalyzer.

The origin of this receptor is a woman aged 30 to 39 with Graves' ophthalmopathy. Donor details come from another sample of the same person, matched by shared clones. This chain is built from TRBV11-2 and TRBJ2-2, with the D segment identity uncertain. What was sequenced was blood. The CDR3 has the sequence CASSYQGGRAGELFF. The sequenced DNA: TGTGCCAGCAGCTACCAAGGTGGTCGCGCCGGGGAGCTGTTTTTT.